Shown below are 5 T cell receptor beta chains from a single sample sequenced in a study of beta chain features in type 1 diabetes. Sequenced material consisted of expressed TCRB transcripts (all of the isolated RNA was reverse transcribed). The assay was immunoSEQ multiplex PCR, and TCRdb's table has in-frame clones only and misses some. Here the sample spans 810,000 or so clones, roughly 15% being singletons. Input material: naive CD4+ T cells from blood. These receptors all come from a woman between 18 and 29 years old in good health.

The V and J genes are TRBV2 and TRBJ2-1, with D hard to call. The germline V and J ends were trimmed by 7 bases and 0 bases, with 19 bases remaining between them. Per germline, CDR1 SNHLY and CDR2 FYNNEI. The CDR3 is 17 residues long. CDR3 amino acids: CASNGSPASLSYNEQFF. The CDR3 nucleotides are TGTGCCAGCAATGGGTCCCCGGCCTCCCTCTCCTACAATGAGCAGTTCTTC.

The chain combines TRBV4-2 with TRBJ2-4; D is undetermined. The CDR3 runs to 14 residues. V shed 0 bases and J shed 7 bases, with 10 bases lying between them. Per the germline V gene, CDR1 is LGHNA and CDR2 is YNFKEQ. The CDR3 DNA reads TGTGCCAGCAGCCAAGATAACGCATGGAACATTCAGTACTTC. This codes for CASSQDNAWNIQYF.

CDR3 loop: CASSAQTGTNEKLFF. CDR3 DNA: TGTGCCAGCAGCGCCCAGACAGGAACTAATGAAAAACTGTTTTTT. V gene TRBV2 combines with J gene TRBJ1-4; D is possibly TRBD1 (6 bases). This CDR3 contains 15 residues. From germline, CDR1 is SNHLY and CDR2 FYNNEI. Trimming cost V 6 bases and J 1 base, with 12 bases left between them.

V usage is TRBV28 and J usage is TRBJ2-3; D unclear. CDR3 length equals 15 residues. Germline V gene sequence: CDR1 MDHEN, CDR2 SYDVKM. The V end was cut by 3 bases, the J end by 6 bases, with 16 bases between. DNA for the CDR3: TGTGCCAGCAGTTTTCAGTCCCAAGTCCTTGATACGCAGTATTTT. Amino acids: CASSFQSQVLDTQYF. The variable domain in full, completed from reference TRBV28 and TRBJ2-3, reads DVKVTQSSRYLVKRTGEKVFLECVQDMDHENMFWYRQDPGLGLRLIYFSYDVKMKEKGDIPEGYSVSREKKERFSLILESASTNQTSMYLCASSFQSQVLDTQYFGPGTRLTVL.

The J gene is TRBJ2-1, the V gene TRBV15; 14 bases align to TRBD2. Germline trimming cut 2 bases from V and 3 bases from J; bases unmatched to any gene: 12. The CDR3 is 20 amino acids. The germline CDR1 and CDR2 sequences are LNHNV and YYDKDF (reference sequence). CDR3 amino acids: CATSRSSGTSGSGIYNEQFF. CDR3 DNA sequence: TGTGCCACCAGCAGATCCTCCGGGACTAGCGGGAGCGGAATCTACAATGAGCAGTTCTTC.